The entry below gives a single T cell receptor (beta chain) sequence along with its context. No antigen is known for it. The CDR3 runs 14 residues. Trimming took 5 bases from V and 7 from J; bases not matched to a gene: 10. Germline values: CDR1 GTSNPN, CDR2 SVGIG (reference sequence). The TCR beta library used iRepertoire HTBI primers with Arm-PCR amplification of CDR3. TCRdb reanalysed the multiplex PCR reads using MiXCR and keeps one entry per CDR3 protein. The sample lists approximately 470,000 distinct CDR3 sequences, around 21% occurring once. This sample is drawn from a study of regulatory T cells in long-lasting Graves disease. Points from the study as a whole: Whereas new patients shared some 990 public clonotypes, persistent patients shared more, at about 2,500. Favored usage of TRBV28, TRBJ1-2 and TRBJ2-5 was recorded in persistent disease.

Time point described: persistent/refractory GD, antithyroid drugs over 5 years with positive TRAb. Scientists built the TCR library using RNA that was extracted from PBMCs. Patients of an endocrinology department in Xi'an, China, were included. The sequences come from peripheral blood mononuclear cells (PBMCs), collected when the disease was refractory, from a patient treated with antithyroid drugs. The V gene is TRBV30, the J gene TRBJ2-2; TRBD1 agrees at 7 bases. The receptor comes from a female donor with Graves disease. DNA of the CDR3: TGTGCCTGGGGAGATGACAGGGCGGGCGGGGAGCTGTTTTTT. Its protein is CAWGDDRAGGELFF.